This passage covers 14 T cell receptor beta chains from one sample sequenced in a study of T cell changes during pregnancy in multiple sclerosis. Using immunoSEQ multiplex PCR, the repertoire was profiled, and TCRdb retains in-frame clones only, with some absent. The profile covers approximately 96,000 clones, with around 90% appearing a single time and roughly 2.1% taken by the ten largest. The material was peripheral blood, obtained after pregnancy. These TCRs come from a female donor in good health, enrolled as a control in a pregnancy study.

J is TRBJ2-1 and V is TRBV2; 8 bases agree with TRBD1. Trimming removed 6 bases from V and 4 bases from J; junction bases left unmatched: 11. The germline V gene encodes CDR1 SNHLY and CDR2 FYNNEI. The CDR3 spans 16 residues. The CDR3 DNA sequence: TGTGCCAGCAGGAAAGCCGGGGACAGGTGGTACAATGAGCAGTTCTTC. Translated: CASRKAGDRWYNEQFF.

A note on this clone: Other DNA sequences from this sample encode an identical CDR3 as well. This rearrangement joins TRBV13 to TRBJ1-1, with unresolved D. The CDR3 loop spans 13 amino acids. The V gene lost 5 bases and the J gene lost 8 bases, with 15 bases spanning the gap. CDR1 is PRHDT and CDR2 is FYEKMQ in the germline V gene (reference sequence). CDR3 nucleotides: TGTGCCAGCAGCCCCCCGGGGTCCACCGAAGCTTTCTTT. As protein: CASSPPGSTEAFF.

This chain links TRBV4-1 with TRBJ2-1; D unresolved. This CDR3 contains 13 residues. The V and J ends lost 2 bases and 9 bases respectively, with 11 bases between them. In germline, CDR1 is MGHRA, CDR2 YSYEKL. DNA for the CDR3: TGCGCCAGCAGCCAACTCGAGACGGGTGAGCAGTTCTTC. As protein: CASSQLETGEQFF.

V gene TRBV30 combines with J gene TRBJ1-1; no clear D gene. The germline CDR1 and CDR2 sequences are GTSNPN and SVGIG (reference sequence). V was trimmed by 3 bases and J by 7 bases, leaving 15 bases between them. This CDR3 comprises 13 residues. The chain's CDR3 is CAWSGRGPIEAFF. In nucleotides, the CDR3 is TGTGCCTGGAGCGGCAGAGGTCCAATTGAAGCTTTCTTT.

V usage is TRBV2 and J usage is TRBJ1-5, with D possibly TRBD1 on 5 matching bases. Germline CDR1 and CDR2: SNHLY and FYNNEI. The CDR3 extends over 13 amino acids. The V end lost 8 bases, the J end lost 2 bases, and 10 bases lay between the germline ends. The CDR3 reads CASLGEGNQPQHF. For the CDR3, the DNA is TGTGCCAGCCTAGGGGAGGGCAATCAGCCCCAGCATTTT. The full variable domain, its missing parts supplied by reference TRBV2 and TRBJ1-5, is EPEVTQTPSHQVTQMGQEVILRCVPISNHLYFYWYRQILGQKVEFLVSFYNNEISEKSEIFDDQFSVERPDGSNFTLKIRSTKLEDSAMYFCASLGEGNQPQHFGDGTRLSIL.

This sequence joins TRBV6-1 and TRBJ2-7; TRBD1 is a possible D gene (5 bases). This CDR3 has 11 residues. V gave up 6 bases and J gave up 3 bases, with 6 bases separating them. Germline CDR1 and CDR2: MNHNS and SASEGT. CDR3 in DNA: TGTGCCAGCAGCAGGGACTACGAGCAGTACTTC. Encoded protein: CASSRDYEQYF.

The chain has TRBV6-1 and TRBJ2-5, with D maybe TRBD1 (5 bases). CDR3 length: 16 residues. CDR1 and CDR2 from the germline V gene are MNHNS and SASEGT. V shed 3 bases and J shed 4 bases, with 18 bases lying between them. This chain's CDR3 is CASSDRSGQGGETQYF. The CDR3 nucleotides are TGTGCCAGCAGTGACCGCTCCGGCCAGGGTGGAGAGACCCAGTACTTC.

The V and J genes are TRBV14 and TRBJ1-2, with 8 bases that match TRBD1. Germline V gives CDR1 SGHDN, CDR2 FVKESK. The junction had 9 bases not matched to a gene; V was cut back by 2 bases and J by 7 bases. CDR3 length: 15 amino acids. CDR3 protein: CASSQKTDRDFGYTF. In DNA form, the CDR3 reads TGTGCCAGCAGCCAAAAGACGGACAGGGATTTTGGCTACACCTTC.

This chain's CDR3 is CASEYLGRATDTQYF. The CDR3, as DNA: TGTGCCAGCGAGTATTTGGGCAGGGCGACAGATACGCAGTATTTT. V gene TRBV6-6 combines with J gene TRBJ2-3, with a tentative D call TRBD1 (5 bases). Germline CDR1 MNHNY, CDR2 SVGAGI (reference sequence). V was trimmed by 8 bases and J by 3 bases, leaving 18 bases between them. The CDR3 sequence is 15 residues long.

The chain is built from TRBV6-1 and TRBJ1-4; TRBD1 is a possible D gene (6 bases). The germline CDR1 and CDR2 sequences are MNHNS and SASEGT. V gave up 2 bases and J gave up 3 bases, with 10 bases separating them. The CDR3 covers 15 residues. The CDR3 protein is CASSESTGSNEKLFF. CDR3 nucleotides: TGTGCCAGCAGTGAATCCACAGGGTCTAATGAAAAACTGTTTTTT.

Notes on this clone: Its ends do not fully match the called genes, so a read error is possible. The chain recombines TRBV11-1 with TRBJ2-1, with D maybe TRBD2 (6 bases). CDR1 and CDR2 from the germline V gene are SGHAT and FQDESV (reference sequence). The CDR3 runs to 14 residues. The CDR3 sequence is CASRPGLNYNGQFF. The CDR3 bases are TGTGCCAGCAGGCCGGGACTGAACTACAATGGGCAGTTCTTC.

The rearrangement uses TRBV9 and TRBJ2-7; D call uncertain. V was trimmed by 0 bases and J by 3 bases, leaving 10 bases between them. Germline V lookup: CDR1 SGDLS, CDR2 YYNGEE. The CDR3 is made up of 14 amino acids. CDR3 bases: TGTGCCAGCAGCGTAGCAACGACTGGCTACGAGCAGTACTTC. As protein: CASSVATTGYEQYF.

V is TRBV19 and J is TRBJ1-5, with 7 bases that match TRBD1. Germline V lookup: CDR1 LNHDA, CDR2 SQIVND (reference sequence). The CDR3 sequence is 19 residues long. With V trimmed by 5 bases and J by 6 bases, 22 bases remained unmatched. CDR3 DNA: TGTGCCAGTAGTGTACCCACGACAGGGACCGCTTCAAGGGTTCAGCCCCAGCATTTT. Translation gives CASSVPTTGTASRVQPQHF.

Points on this clone: The sample carries other DNA sequences with the same CDR3. This chain uses TRBV5-1 with TRBJ2-7; 12 nucleotides agree with TRBD2. The V gene's germline CDR1 is SGHRS and CDR2 YFSETQ. After removal of 0 bases from V and 2 bases from J, the junction contained 0 bases not matched to a gene. CDR3 size: 15 residues. In DNA form, the CDR3 reads TGCGCCAGCAGCTTGGGACTAGCGGGAGCCTACGAGCAGTACTTC. Its translation: CASSLGLAGAYEQYF. Drawing the rest from reference TRBV5-1 and TRBJ2-7, the complete variable domain is KAGVTQTPRYLIKTRGQQVTLSCSPISGHRSVSWYQQTPGQGLQFLFEYFSETQRNKGNFPGRFSGRQFSNSRSEMNVSTLELGDSALYLCASSLGLAGAYEQYFGPGTRLTVT.